This passage covers 17 T cell receptor beta chains from one sample sequenced in a study of blood T cell repertoires in COVID-19. Clones were read by immunoSEQ multiplex PCR, and TCRdb kept only the in-frame ones, dropping some. The table records roughly 150,000 clones, 88% of them present only once. Sequences were obtained from peripheral blood. The receptors here all came from a man aged 50 to 59 who had recovered from COVID-19.

The chain employs TRBV12-3 or TRBV12-4 and TRBJ2-7; maybe TRBD2 (5 bases). This CDR3 has 11 residues. V was shortened by 5 bases and J by 7 bases, with 9 bases between the two germline ends. This CDR3 reads CASSGRGEQYF. Here the CDR3 DNA reads TGTGCCAGCAGTGGCCGGGGAGAGCAGTACTTC.

This rearrangement joins TRBV9 to TRBJ1-1, with D hard to call. Germline CDR1 is SGDLS and CDR2 is YYNGEE. The V and J ends lost 5 bases and 0 bases respectively, with 11 bases between them. The CDR3 runs 14 residues. This chain's CDR3 is CASSPTGMNTEAFF. The CDR3, as DNA: TGTGCCAGCAGTCCGACGGGGATGAACACTGAAGCTTTCTTT.

The V gene is TRBV5-1, the J gene TRBJ1-1; D is unresolved. This CDR3 comprises 14 residues. V was trimmed by 1 base and J by 0 bases, leaving 7 bases between them. Germline assignment: CDR1 SGHRS and CDR2 YFSETQ. The CDR3 reads CASSLTGMNTEAFF. For the CDR3, the DNA is TGCGCCAGCAGCTTGACGGGGATGAACACTGAAGCTTTCTTT.

The rearrangement uses TRBV5-1 and TRBJ2-7, with D perhaps TRBD2 (6 bases). This CDR3 has 18 residues. Germline V gene data show CDR1 as SGHRS and CDR2 as YFSETQ. Trimming pared 2 bases from V and 0 bases from J, leaving 21 bases between. Here the CDR3 DNA reads TGCGCCAGCAGCTTTTTGTCTTCTGGGACTTCCAACTCCTACGAGCAGTACTTC. The encoded protein is CASSFLSSGTSNSYEQYF.

The chain is built from TRBV5-4 and TRBJ2-7, with D possibly TRBD2 on 7 matching bases. V lost 5 bases, J lost 2 bases, and 17 bases lay in between. From germline, CDR1 is SGHNT and CDR2 YYREEE (reference sequence). The CDR3 length is 15 residues. CDR3 DNA: TGTGCCAGCAGGGACATGGCGGGGGCCCCCTACGAGCAGTACTTC. Amino acid sequence: CASRDMAGAPYEQYF.

The rearrangement uses TRBV5-4 and TRBJ2-7; tentatively, D is TRBD2 (6 bases). V was pared by 5 bases and J by 0 bases, with 12 bases between. CDR3 length: 14 amino acids. Germline values: CDR1 SGHNT, CDR2 YYREEE (reference sequence). The CDR3 protein is CASSYGTASYEQYF. The DNA for the CDR3 is TGTGCCAGCAGTTACGGGACTGCCTCCTACGAGCAGTACTTC.

The genes are TRBV5-6 and TRBJ2-5; D call uncertain. The CDR3 length is 11 residues. V shed 6 bases and J shed 5 bases, with 8 bases lying between them. Per germline, CDR1 SGHDT and CDR2 YYEEEE. CDR3 residues: CASTFRETQYF. In DNA form, the CDR3 reads TGTGCCAGCACCTTCAGGGAGACCCAGTACTTC.

This chain joins TRBV29-1 and TRBJ1-3, with 8 positions matching TRBD1. Germline loops: CDR1 SQVTM, CDR2 ANQGSEA. The CDR3 runs 14 residues. With V trimmed by 6 bases and J by 0 bases, 4 bases remained unmatched. The CDR3 loop is CSVRTGGSGNTIYF. For the CDR3, the DNA is TGCAGCGTCCGTACAGGGGGCTCTGGAAACACCATATATTTT.

This clone was observed a few times. The CDR3 region is CASSQGVREQGETQYF. The CDR3 nucleotides read TGTGCCAGCAGCCAAGGAGTGCGGGAGCAGGGGGAGACCCAGTACTTC. The gene calls are TRBV3-1 (or the pseudogene TRBV3-2) and TRBJ2-5; possible D gene TRBD2, 7 bases. V lost 1 base to trimming and J lost 5 bases, with 17 bases between them. Per germline, CDR1 LGHDT and CDR2 YNNKEL (reference sequence). The CDR3 runs 16 residues.

The CDR3 region has the DNA TGTGCCAGCAGCTTAACGGGGGAGCAGTACTTC. Translation: CASSLTGEQYF. This chain links TRBV7-9 with TRBJ2-7; D perhaps matches TRBD2 (5 bases). Germline V lookup: CDR1 SEHNR, CDR2 FQNEAQ (reference sequence). The CDR3 is 11 residues long. V was pared by 2 bases and J by 7 bases, with 6 bases between.

The chain recombines TRBV19 with TRBJ2-5; tentatively, D is TRBD2 (5 bases). The CDR3 consists of 15 residues. V lost 5 bases and J lost 5, with 18 bases in between. CDR1 and CDR2 from the germline V gene are LNHDA and SQIVND (reference sequence). The CDR3 reads CASSLASASMETQYF. CDR3 DNA: TGTGCCAGTAGTCTAGCCTCCGCGTCTATGGAGACCCAGTACTTC.

V gene TRBV7-2 combines with J gene TRBJ2-3; 9 bases line up with TRBD2. This CDR3 region has 15 residues. Germline values: CDR1 SGHTA, CDR2 FQGNSA. Trimming cost V 3 bases and J 2 bases; bases outside gene matches: 3. CDR3 DNA sequence: TGTGCCAGCAGCTTTCAGCGGGGGGTCACAGATACGCAGTATTTT. Translated, it gives CASSFQRGVTDTQYF.

The rearrangement links TRBV5-1 to TRBJ2-2, with 13 bases that match TRBD2. Germline V gene data show CDR1 as SGHRS and CDR2 as YFSETQ. V trimming: 4 bases; J trimming: 6 bases; junction bases outside the gene matches: 6. This CDR3 has 16 amino acids. CDR3: CASSGTSGGAPGELFF. The CDR3 DNA reads TGCGCCAGCAGCGGTACTAGCGGGGGGGCCCCCGGGGAGCTGTTTTTT.

The J gene is TRBJ1-3, the V gene TRBV11-2, with no clear D. Trimming left V 6 bases short and J 1 base short, with 7 bases between. CDR1 and CDR2 from the germline V gene are SGHAT and FQNNGV. The CDR3 totals 13 residues. CDR3 residues: CASSLRSGNTIYF. The CDR3 DNA sequence: TGTGCCAGCAGTCTAAGATCTGGAAACACCATATATTTT.

The V and J genes are TRBV6-4 and TRBJ2-6; 10 bases align to TRBD1. The CDR3 is 18 amino acids. V lost 2 bases and J lost 2; bases outside the gene matches: 6. Per germline, CDR1 MRHNA and CDR2 SNTAGT. CDR3 region: CASSDVGTGVAGANVLTF. Written as DNA, the CDR3 is TGTGCCAGCAGTGACGTCGGGACAGGGGTAGCTGGGGCCAACGTCCTGACTTTC.

J is TRBJ2-3 and V is TRBV6-6; 8 bases are a match to TRBD1. Losses at the gene ends were 5 bases for V and 0 bases for J; bases not matched to a gene: 7. This CDR3 spans 16 amino acids. CDR1 MNHNY and CDR2 SVGAGI come from the germline V gene (reference sequence). The CDR3, as DNA: TGTGCCAGCAGTGGAGACAGGGGCACTAGCACAGATACGCAGTATTTT. Amino acid sequence: CASSGDRGTSTDTQYF.

The chain recombines TRBV19 with TRBJ2-1; a weak D match, TRBD2 (7 bases). This CDR3 region has 16 residues. Trimming removed 1 base from V and 7 bases from J, with 17 bases in between. Germline lookup yields CDR1 LNHDA and CDR2 SQIVND (reference sequence). The CDR3: CASSIGRAGAINEQFF. Here the CDR3 DNA reads TGTGCCAGTAGTATAGGTAGGGCGGGGGCAATTAATGAGCAGTTCTTC.